This TCR beta chain was recorded in a study of blood T cells in healthy people across ages. Study observations and caveats: Greater diversity and more naive CD4+ cells were seen in long-lived donors than in aged donors. TCR beta diversity per million T cells fell roughly linearly with age.

A second PCR, run for about 6 to 11 cycles, used a sample-barcoded 5' primer plus a J-beta primer mix. TCRdb used MiXCR to reprocess the 5' RACE reads, holding one entry per CDR3 protein. The table shows some 1.4 million distinct CDR3 sequences, with 42% occurring only once. The study drew donors from healthy Caucasian individuals in Russia aged about 6 to 90. The CDR3 totals 17 residues. Germline CDR1 and CDR2: SGHDN and FVKESK. Trimming stripped 1 base from V and 2 bases from J, with 12 bases between. A note on this clonotype: No antigen is known for it.

The genes are TRBV14 and TRBJ2-6, with a weak D call TRBD2 (6 bases). The TCR originated in a woman aged 18 to 35 in good health. Sequences were obtained from blood. The CDR3 sequence: CASSQVGLTTGANVLTF. CDR3 bases: TGTGCCAGCAGCCAAGTGGGACTGACAACTGGGGCCAACGTCCTGACTTTC.